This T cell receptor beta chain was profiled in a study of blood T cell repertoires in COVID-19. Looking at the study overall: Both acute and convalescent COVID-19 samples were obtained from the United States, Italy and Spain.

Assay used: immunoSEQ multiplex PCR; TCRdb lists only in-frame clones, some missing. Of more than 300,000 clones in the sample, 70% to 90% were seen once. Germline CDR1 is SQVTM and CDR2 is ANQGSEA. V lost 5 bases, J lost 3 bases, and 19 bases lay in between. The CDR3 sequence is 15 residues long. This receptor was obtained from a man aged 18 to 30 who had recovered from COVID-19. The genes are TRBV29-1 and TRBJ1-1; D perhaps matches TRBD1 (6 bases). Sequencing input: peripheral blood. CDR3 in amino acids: CSVKQKLSGDTEAFF. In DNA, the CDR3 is TGCAGCGTTAAGCAGAAACTCTCAGGGGACACTGAAGCTTTCTTT.